The 28 T cell receptor beta chains below all came from one sample that was sequenced in a study of graft-versus-host responses after intestinal transplantation. Profiled with immunoSEQ multiplex PCR; TCRdb holds only in-frame clones, not every one. The sample holds some 86,000 clones, under 95% seen once. The antigens for these receptors are not known. Sample: unstimulated CD8+ T cells sorted from spleen or lymph node cells, taken before intestinal transplant. These receptors were collected from a human donor who received an intestinal transplant.

The chain carries TRBV29-1 and TRBJ2-2; D is unclear. This CDR3 has 12 residues. Between the trimmed V and J ends, which lost 6 bases and 0 bases, there was a span of 5 bases. CDR1 is SQVTM and CDR2 is ANQGSEA in the germline V gene. CDR3 nucleotide sequence: TGCAGCGTGTATACGAACACCGGGGAGCTGTTTTTT. This codes for CSVYTNTGELFF.

This chain uses TRBV7-6 with TRBJ2-2; D remains ambiguous. V shed 4 bases and J shed 0 bases, with 18 bases lying between them. The germline V gene has CDR1 SGHVS and CDR2 FNYEAQ. The CDR3 has 18 amino acids. This CDR3 reads CASSSRVDGAPNTGELFF. The CDR3 DNA reads as TGTGCCAGCAGCTCCCGGGTTGATGGCGCCCCGAACACCGGGGAGCTGTTTTTT. The whole variable domain, filled in from reference TRBV7-6 and TRBJ2-2, reads GAGVSQSPRYKVTKRGQDVALRCDPISGHVSLYWYRQALGQGPEFLTYFNYEAQQDKSGLPNDRFSAERPEGSISTLTIQRTEQRDSAMYRCASSSRVDGAPNTGELFFGEGSRLTVL.

The V gene is TRBV13, the J gene TRBJ2-3; the match to TRBD1 covers 7 bases. CDR1 and CDR2 from the germline V gene are PRHDT and FYEKMQ (reference sequence). The junction had 8 bases not matched to a gene; V was cut back by 5 bases and J by 0 bases. This CDR3 has 16 residues. DNA of the CDR3: TGTGCCAGCAGCCCGTCCGGGACAGTGAGCACAGATACGCAGTATTTT. This codes for CASSPSGTVSTDTQYF.

This sequence joins TRBV9 and TRBJ2-3, with a possible D match to TRBD2 (6 bases). This CDR3 is built from 15 residues. V was shortened by 3 bases and J by 2 bases, with 13 bases between the two germline ends. Germline V lookup: CDR1 SGDLS, CDR2 YYNGEE. CDR3 loop: CASSGSGGTTDTQYF. The CDR3 DNA is TGTGCCAGCAGCGGGTCTGGAGGGACCACAGATACGCAGTATTTT.

The chain has TRBV9 and TRBJ2-3; D may match TRBD1 or TRBD2 (5 bases each). V was clipped by 5 bases and J by 0 bases, with 28 bases between them. CDR1 and CDR2 from the germline V gene are SGDLS and YYNGEE. This CDR3 comprises 20 residues. The CDR3 sequence is CASSRPAGTKSFTSTDTQYF. CDR3 DNA: TGTGCCAGCAGTCGCCCCGCCGGGACCAAAAGTTTCACTAGCACAGATACGCAGTATTTT. The full variable domain, with the rest looked up from reference TRBV9 and TRBJ2-3, is DSGVTQTPKHLITATGQRVTLRCSPRSGDLSVYWYQQSLDQGLQFLIQYYNGEERAKGNILERFSAQQFPDLHSELNLSSLELGDSALYFCASSRPAGTKSFTSTDTQYFGPGTRLTVL.

V usage is TRBV5-1 and J usage is TRBJ1-2; the match to TRBD1 covers 9 bases. Losses at the gene ends were 4 bases for V and 3 bases for J; bases not matched to a gene: 4. CDR1 and CDR2 from the germline V gene are SGHRS and YFSETQ. The CDR3 sequence is 14 residues long. The CDR3 loop reads CASSPTGGDYGYTF. CDR3 in DNA: TGCGCCAGCAGCCCAACAGGGGGCGACTATGGCTACACCTTC. Full variable domain (missing parts from reference TRBV5-1 and TRBJ1-2): KAGVTQTPRYLIKTRGQQVTLSCSPISGHRSVSWYQQTPGQGLQFLFEYFSETQRNKGNFPGRFSGRQFSNSRSEMNVSTLELGDSALYLCASSPTGGDYGYTFGSGTRLTVV.

The chain carries TRBV5-6 and TRBJ2-7; 8 nucleotides match TRBD1. The CDR3 is made up of 17 amino acids. Trimming at V came to 1 base and at J to 0 bases, leaving 9 bases not matched to a gene. Germline CDR1 and CDR2: SGHDT and YYEEEE. The CDR3 DNA reads as TGTGCCAGCAGCTTGTATGGGACAGGCCCTAGCTCCTACGAGCAGTACTTC. It specifies CASSLYGTGPSSYEQYF. Combining the CDR3 with reference TRBV5-6 and TRBJ2-7 gives the whole variable domain DAGVTQSPTHLIKTRGQQVTLRCSPKSGHDTVSWYQQALGQGPQFIFQYYEEEERQRGNFPDRFSGHQFPNYSSELNVNALLLGDSALYLCASSLYGTGPSSYEQYFGPGTRLTVT.

The CDR3 DNA follows: TGTGCCAGCAGTTCGGACACAATGAACTTGGGGGCCAACGTCCTGACTTTC. Protein: CASSSDTMNLGANVLTF. The chain combines TRBV27 with TRBJ2-6; weak D call: TRBD1 (5 bases). Trimming pared 4 bases from V and 4 bases from J, leaving 17 bases between. Germline values: CDR1 MNHEY, CDR2 SMNVEV (reference sequence). The CDR3 is made up of 17 amino acids.

The chain employs TRBV4-2 and TRBJ1-6; no clear D. Trimming removed 1 base from V and 2 bases from J, with 9 bases in between. The CDR3 runs to 16 residues. Germline CDR1 reads LGHNA; CDR2 reads YNFKEQ. The CDR3 region has the DNA TGTGCCAGCAGCCAAGTGACGGGAGCCTATAATTCACCCCTCCACTTT. Encoded protein: CASSQVTGAYNSPLHF.

V is TRBV10-3 and J is TRBJ2-3; 15 positions agree with TRBD2. The CDR3 consists of 16 residues. Germline V lookup: CDR1 ENHRY, CDR2 SYGVKD. With 8 bases clipped from V and 4 bases from J, the junction kept 7 bases outside the gene matches. CDR3 region: CAISGTSGRQADTQYF. The CDR3 nucleotides are TGTGCCATCTCAGGGACTAGCGGGAGGCAGGCAGATACGCAGTATTTT.

J is TRBJ1-6 and V is TRBV6-6; possible D gene TRBD1, 6 bases. CDR1 is MNHNY and CDR2 is SVGAGI in the germline V gene (reference sequence). The CDR3 length is 14 residues. V was pared by 10 bases and J by 0 bases, with 10 bases between. CDR3 DNA sequence: TGTGCCACCCGGGGGCCCTCCTATAATTCACCCCTCCACTTT. Protein: CATRGPSYNSPLHF.

The chain links TRBV7-3 to TRBJ1-1, with a weak D call TRBD1 (5 bases). Per the germline V gene, CDR1 is SGHTA and CDR2 is FQGTGA. The CDR3 has 11 residues. V was trimmed by 5 bases and J by 8 bases, leaving 9 bases between them. CDR3 sequence reads: CASSQRQEAFF. CDR3 sequence (DNA): TGTGCCAGCAGCCAAAGACAGGAAGCTTTCTTT.

The chain employs TRBV5-6 and TRBJ2-5, with 12 positions matching TRBD2. The CDR3 totals 16 residues. The trim removed 1 base at V and 4 bases at J, leaving 5 bases unmatched. Germline V lookup: CDR1 SGHDT, CDR2 YYEEEE. In nucleotides, the CDR3 is TGTGCCAGCAGCTTGCCCCAGGGACTAGCGGGAGAGACCCAGTACTTC. Translated, it gives CASSLPQGLAGETQYF. Complete variable domain (other parts from reference TRBV5-6 and TRBJ2-5): DAGVTQSPTHLIKTRGQQVTLRCSPKSGHDTVSWYQQALGQGPQFIFQYYEEEERQRGNFPDRFSGHQFPNYSSELNVNALLLGDSALYLCASSLPQGLAGETQYFGPGTRLLVL.

The chain carries TRBV7-9 and TRBJ2-7; no definite D call. This CDR3 has 15 amino acids. The germline CDR1 and CDR2 sequences are SEHNR and FQNEAQ (reference sequence). V lost 1 base, J lost 2 bases, and 12 bases lay in between. CDR3 region: CASSLDRAPTYEQYF. CDR3 nucleotides: TGTGCCAGCAGCTTAGACAGAGCTCCTACCTACGAGCAGTACTTC.

This rearrangement joins TRBV5-4 to TRBJ2-6; a possible D gene is TRBD1 (5 bases). The germline gives CDR1 SGHNT, CDR2 YYREEE (reference sequence). The V gene lost 0 bases and the J gene lost 1 base, with 14 bases spanning the gap. This CDR3 has 18 residues. The CDR3 DNA sequence: TGTGCCAGCAGCTTGGCATGGGGCAAAGGGTCTGGGGCCAACGTCCTGACTTTC. Amino acids: CASSLAWGKGSGANVLTF.

The CDR3 sequence: CASSFYGTSGRLEQFF. The CDR3 DNA sequence: TGTGCCAGCAGTTTTTATGGGACTAGCGGGAGGCTTGAGCAGTTCTTC. This chain connects TRBV28 to TRBJ2-1; 15 positions agree with TRBD2. The CDR3 runs 16 residues. Germline V gene sequence: CDR1 MDHEN, CDR2 SYDVKM. The J segment lost 9 bases and the V segment lost 3 bases, leaving 6 bases of the junction unmatched. The full variable domain, its missing parts supplied by reference TRBV28 and TRBJ2-1, is DVKVTQSSRYLVKRTGEKVFLECVQDMDHENMFWYRQDPGLGLRLIYFSYDVKMKEKGDIPEGYSVSREKKERFSLILESASTNQTSMYLCASSFYGTSGRLEQFFGPGTRLTVL.

Here the CDR3 reads CSALQGYEQYF. In DNA form, the CDR3 reads TGCAGCGCTCTACAGGGTTACGAGCAGTACTTC. This sequence joins TRBV29-1 and TRBJ2-7, with D maybe TRBD1 (6 bases). The germline CDR1 and CDR2 sequences are SQVTM and ANQGSEA. V dropped 7 bases and J dropped 4 bases, with 11 bases sitting between them. This CDR3 has 11 amino acids.

V usage is TRBV18 and J usage is TRBJ2-1; 7 positions match TRBD2. J was trimmed by 0 bases and V by 1 base; bases with no gene match: 6. In germline, CDR1 is KGHSH, CDR2 LQKENI. This CDR3 region has 17 residues. For the CDR3, the DNA is TGTGCCAGCTCACCACAGGGGCGGGGGAGCTCCTACAATGAGCAGTTCTTC. Translation: CASSPQGRGSSYNEQFF. The full variable domain, rest sourced from reference TRBV18 and TRBJ2-1, is NAGVMQNPRHLVRRRGQEARLRCSPMKGHSHVYWYRQLPEEGLKFMVYLQKENIIDESGMPKERFSAEFPKEGPSILRIQQVVRGDSAAYFCASSPQGRGSSYNEQFFGPGTRLTVL.

CDR3 protein: CASSPTRTYGYTF. For the CDR3, the DNA is TGTGCCAGCAGCCCAACAAGGACCTATGGCTACACCTTC. The chain uses TRBV7-9 and TRBJ1-2; D is ambiguous. The CDR3 runs to 13 residues. Germline V gives CDR1 SEHNR, CDR2 FQNEAQ (reference sequence). Between the trimmed V and J ends, which lost 5 bases and 4 bases, there was a span of 11 bases.

This chain uses TRBV11-2 with TRBJ2-7, with D unclear. V lost 5 bases to trimming and J lost 0 bases, with 11 bases between them. Germline CDR1 and CDR2: SGHAT and FQNNGV. This CDR3 spans 14 amino acids. Here the CDR3 reads CASSPDIVSYEQYF. CDR3 coding DNA: TGTGCCAGCAGCCCAGACATCGTCTCCTACGAGCAGTACTTC.

The chain uses TRBV7-6 and TRBJ1-2, with a tentative D call TRBD1 (6 bases). The germline V gene encodes CDR1 SGHVS and CDR2 FNYEAQ. This CDR3 has 15 residues. Trimming stripped 1 base from V and 3 bases from J, with 12 bases between. DNA for the CDR3: TGTGCCAGCAGCTTAGGCTACAGGGAAGACTATGGCTACACCTTC. It encodes CASSLGYREDYGYTF.

CDR3 in amino acids: CASSEGQGGNTIYF. The CDR3 DNA reads as TGTGCCAGCAGTGAGGGACAGGGTGGAAACACCATATATTTT. J is TRBJ1-3 and V is TRBV6-5; 9 nucleotides match TRBD1. This CDR3 comprises 14 residues. Germline values: CDR1 MNHEY, CDR2 SVGAGI. V was pared by 5 bases and J by 3 bases, with 2 bases of the junction left unmatched.

This chain joins TRBV28 and TRBJ2-5, with D maybe TRBD2 (5 bases). The CDR3 extends over 12 amino acids. V was trimmed by 6 bases and J by 2 bases, leaving 7 bases between them. From germline, CDR1 is MDHEN and CDR2 SYDVKM. Here the CDR3 DNA reads TGTGCCAGCAGCGGACTGCAAGAGACCCAGTACTTC. Translation gives CASSGLQETQYF. The entire variable domain, with the rest obtained from reference TRBV28 and TRBJ2-5, is as follows: DVKVTQSSRYLVKRTGEKVFLECVQDMDHENMFWYRQDPGLGLRLIYFSYDVKMKEKGDIPEGYSVSREKKERFSLILESASTNQTSMYLCASSGLQETQYFGPGTRLLVL.

This chain joins TRBV2 and TRBJ2-7; D may match TRBD1 or TRBD2 (5 bases each). Germline V gene lookup returns CDR1 SNHLY and CDR2 FYNNEI. This CDR3 contains 14 residues. Trimming took 8 bases from V and 0 from J, leaving 14 bases between them. CDR3 nucleotide sequence: TGTGCCAGCGGGGGTGGGGGAAGCTCCTACGAGCAGTACTTC. Its translation: CASGGGGSSYEQYF.

The J gene is TRBJ2-5, the V gene TRBV30; 7 nucleotides line up with TRBD1. CDR1 and CDR2 from the germline V gene are GTSNPN and SVGIG (reference sequence). This CDR3 has 12 residues. V gave up 3 bases and J gave up 5 bases; unmatched junction bases: 3. The CDR3 DNA sequence: TGTGCCTGGAGACCGGGACAGGAGACCCAGTACTTC. This gives the protein CAWRPGQETQYF.

The rearrangement links TRBV6-1 to TRBJ1-2, with D unresolved. V lost 8 bases and J lost 8, with 15 bases in between. This CDR3 region has 12 residues. CDR1 and CDR2 from the germline V gene are MNHNS and SASEGT. CDR3 coding DNA: TGTGCCAGCTTGCGCGGATTAGGCGGCTACACCTTC. This gives the protein CASLRGLGGYTF.

The V and J genes are TRBV2 and TRBJ2-3; 7 bases are a match to TRBD2. V was pared by 7 bases and J by 1 base, with 8 bases of the junction left unmatched. CDR3 size: 15 residues. In germline, CDR1 is SNHLY, CDR2 FYNNEI. In nucleotides, the CDR3 is TGTGCCAGCAAAATGGGGGGGTCGGGCACAGATACGCAGTATTTT. Translating it yields CASKMGGSGTDTQYF.

This chain joins TRBV9 and TRBJ1-2, with no clear D. The V end was cut by 0 bases, the J end by 13 bases, with 13 bases between. Germline V gives CDR1 SGDLS, CDR2 YYNGEE. This CDR3 has 12 amino acids. The CDR3 loop reads CASSVEGGPGTF. The DNA for the CDR3 is TGTGCCAGCAGCGTAGAGGGAGGCCCAGGCACCTTC.